This is a list of T cell receptor beta chains from one sample in a study of T cell responses to AZD1222 COVID-19 vaccine. Generated by immunoSEQ multiplex PCR, the TCRdb table keeps only in-frame clones and is missing some. The table lists over 150,000 clones, about nine tenths of them singletons. The input for sequencing was peripheral blood, taken on day 0 of AZD1222 vaccination. These receptors all stem from an adult in good health. The CDR3 runs from the conserved cysteine through the conserved F or W. D genes are given only for firm matches. Expanded clones get a size class; other rows say once, few or many, or leave the size out.

J gene: TRBJ2-7
D gene: -
V gene: TRBV6-1
clone size: -
CDR3 DNA: TGTGCCAGCAGTGAAGCGAGGACCTACGAGCAGTACTTC
CDR3 protein: CASSEARTYEQYF

J gene: TRBJ1-2
D gene: -
V gene: TRBV6-5
clone size: -
CDR3 DNA: TGTGCCAGCAGTCGGGGCCTTCCTAACTATGGCTACACCTTC
CDR3 protein: CASSRGLPNYGYTF

J gene: TRBJ1-5
D gene: TRBD1
V gene: TRBV19
clone size: -
CDR3 DNA: TGTGCCAGTAGTGACAGGGGGGGATGGAGCAATCAGCCCCAGCATTTT
CDR3 protein: CASSDRGGWSNQPQHF

J gene: TRBJ1-2
D gene: -
V gene: TRBV2
clone size: -
CDR3 DNA: TGTGCCAGCAGCTCCCTCGGGGGCCTGAGCTTC
CDR3 protein: CASSSLGGLSF

J gene: TRBJ2-7
D gene: TRBD1
V gene: TRBV5-4
clone size: -
CDR3 DNA: TGTGCCAGCAGCTTTGGGCAGGGGGCATCCTACGAGCAGTACTTC
CDR3 protein: CASSFGQGASYEQYF

J gene: TRBJ1-6
D gene: -
V gene: TRBV27
clone size: -
CDR3 DNA: TGTGCCAGCAGTTCTGGGACGGTGTATAATTCACCCCTCCACTTT
CDR3 protein: CASSSGTVYNSPLHF

J gene: TRBJ1-2
D gene: -
V gene: TRBV20-1
clone size: -
CDR3 DNA: -
CDR3 protein: CSARDVARGAF

J gene: TRBJ1-1
D gene: -
V gene: TRBV29-1
clone size: -
CDR3 DNA: TGCAGCGTTGAAGAAGGCCACACTGAAGCTTTCTTT
CDR3 protein: CSVEEGHTEAFF

J gene: TRBJ1-1
D gene: -
V gene: TRBV7-2
clone size: -
CDR3 DNA: TGTGCCAGCAGCTTAGCGTCTCTCGGGGCTGAAGCTTTCTTT
CDR3 protein: CASSLASLGAEAFF

J gene: TRBJ1-5
D gene: -
V gene: TRBV7-2
clone size: -
CDR3 DNA: TGTGCCAGCAGCTTAGGGGTAGGGTACTACAATCAGCCCCAGCATTTT
CDR3 protein: CASSLGVGYYNQPQHF

J gene: TRBJ2-5
D gene: TRBD1
V gene: TRBV7-8
clone size: once
CDR3 DNA: TGTGCCAGCAGCGACCCCCCAGGGGGCGCTGGTCGGGAGACCCAGTACTTC
CDR3 protein: CASSDPPGGAGRETQYF

J gene: TRBJ2-7
D gene: -
V gene: TRBV19
clone size: -
CDR3 DNA: TGTGCCAGTAGTCATGGAGTCCACGAGCAGTACTTC
CDR3 protein: CASSHGVHEQYF

J gene: TRBJ2-4
D gene: TRBD2
V gene: TRBV11-2
clone size: -
CDR3 DNA: TGTGCCAGCAGCTTATTGGGGGGGATAGCCAAAAACATTCAGTACTTC
CDR3 protein: CASSLLGGIAKNIQYF

J gene: TRBJ2-5
D gene: TRBD1
V gene: TRBV19
clone size: -
CDR3 DNA: TGTGCCAGTAGTATAACCGGACAGGGAAGAGAGACCCAGTACTTC
CDR3 protein: CASSITGQGRETQYF

J gene: TRBJ1-4
D gene: TRBD1
V gene: TRBV9
clone size: -
CDR3 DNA: TGTGCCAGCAGCACCCGGGACAGGGGGGCAACTAATGAAAAACTGTTTTTT
CDR3 protein: CASSTRDRGATNEKLFF

J gene: TRBJ2-5
D gene: TRBD2
V gene: TRBV7-2
clone size: -
CDR3 DNA: TGTGCCAGCAGCAACGAGGGACTAGCGGGGGGGCAGGAGACCCAGTACTTC
CDR3 protein: CASSNEGLAGGQETQYF

J gene: TRBJ2-3
D gene: -
V gene: TRBV11-2
clone size: few
CDR3 DNA: TGTGCCAGCAGCCCCCACCGGCAGCTAGCTAGCACAGATACGCAGTATTTT
CDR3 protein: CASSPHRQLASTDTQYF

J gene: TRBJ1-2
D gene: TRBD1
V gene: TRBV12-3/TRBV12-4
clone size: -
CDR3 DNA: TGTGCCAGCGGGGACGGGGACAGGGATGGCTACACCTTC
CDR3 protein: CASGDGDRDGYTF

J gene: TRBJ1-4
D gene: -
V gene: TRBV12-3/TRBV12-4
clone size: -
CDR3 DNA: TGTGCCAGCAGTTTACGGGAGGAAAAACTGTTTTTT
CDR3 protein: CASSLREEKLFF

J gene: TRBJ1-3
D gene: -
V gene: TRBV3-1/TRBV3-2
clone size: -
CDR3 DNA: TGTGCCAGCAGCCAAGGAACAAGAGGAAACACCATATATTTT
CDR3 protein: CASSQGTRGNTIYF

J gene: TRBJ1-2
D gene: -
V gene: TRBV9
clone size: -
CDR3 DNA: TGTGCCAGCAGCGTAGGGGAACAGACCTACTATGGCTACACCTTC
CDR3 protein: CASSVGEQTYYGYTF

J gene: TRBJ2-7
D gene: TRBD1
V gene: TRBV5-4
clone size: -
CDR3 DNA: TGTGCCAGCAGCTCCCCCTCGACAGGGGGCAACGAGCAGTACTTC
CDR3 protein: CASSSPSTGGNEQYF

J gene: TRBJ2-2
D gene: -
V gene: TRBV19
clone size: -
CDR3 DNA: TGTGCCAGTAGTATCAGGCGGTACACCGGGGAGCTGTTTTTT
CDR3 protein: CASSIRRYTGELFF

J gene: TRBJ2-3
D gene: TRBD1
V gene: TRBV9
clone size: -
CDR3 DNA: TGTGCCAGCAGCGTAGTCGGACAGGGTGCAGATACGCAGTATTTT
CDR3 protein: CASSVVGQGADTQYF

J gene: TRBJ1-3
D gene: TRBD1
V gene: TRBV4-3
clone size: -
CDR3 DNA: TGCGCCAGCAGCCAAGATTTTGGGACAGTCTCTGGAAACACCATATATTTT
CDR3 protein: CASSQDFGTVSGNTIYF

J gene: TRBJ2-2
D gene: -
V gene: TRBV18
clone size: -
CDR3 DNA: TGTGCCAGCTCACCATACGTGTCGGGGTCCGGGGAGCTGTTTTTT
CDR3 protein: CASSPYVSGSGELFF

J gene: TRBJ2-5
D gene: TRBD2
V gene: TRBV6-1
clone size: -
CDR3 DNA: TGTGCCAGCAGTGTTATGACGGGACTAGCGATGGAGACCCAGTACTTC
CDR3 protein: CASSVMTGLAMETQYF

J gene: TRBJ1-4
D gene: -
V gene: TRBV6-2/TRBV6-3
clone size: -
CDR3 DNA: TGTGCCAGCAGTGGGGACTCGGTACTGTTTTTT
CDR3 protein: CASSGDSVLFF

J gene: TRBJ1-5
D gene: -
V gene: TRBV11-2
clone size: -
CDR3 DNA: TGTGCCAGCAGCTCCATGGGGGCCAGGAATCAGCCCCAGCATTTT
CDR3 protein: CASSSMGARNQPQHF

J gene: TRBJ1-3
D gene: -
V gene: TRBV6-1
clone size: -
CDR3 DNA: TGTGCCAGCAGTGACGGCCAGGGTGCTGGAAACACCATATATTTT
CDR3 protein: CASSDGQGAGNTIYF

J gene: TRBJ1-1
D gene: -
V gene: TRBV24-1
clone size: -
CDR3 DNA: TGTGCCACCAGATCTAAGGGGAGCTTGAACACTGAAGCTTTCTTT
CDR3 protein: CATRSKGSLNTEAFF

J gene: TRBJ2-2
D gene: TRBD2
V gene: TRBV7-7
clone size: -
CDR3 DNA: TGTGCTAGCAGCTTAGTGCCCCCCGGACTAGCGGACACCGGGGAGCTGTTTTTT
CDR3 protein: CASSLVPPGLADTGELFF

J gene: TRBJ2-5
D gene: -
V gene: TRBV7-8
clone size: once
CDR3 DNA: TGTGCCAGCAGCTTAGGGGGCTTAAGAGAGACCCAGTACTTC
CDR3 protein: CASSLGGLRETQYF

J gene: TRBJ2-2
D gene: -
V gene: TRBV6-2/TRBV6-3
clone size: -
CDR3 DNA: TGTGCCAGCAGTTACGAAGGGGGGGCCCCGAACACCGGGGAGCTGTTTTTT
CDR3 protein: CASSYEGGAPNTGELFF

J gene: TRBJ1-2
D gene: -
V gene: TRBV4-1
clone size: -
CDR3 DNA: TGCGCCAGCAGCCAAGATCCAGGCCACTATGGCTACACCTTC
CDR3 protein: CASSQDPGHYGYTF

J gene: TRBJ1-2
D gene: TRBD1
V gene: TRBV18
clone size: -
CDR3 DNA: TGTGCCAGCTCACCACTCCCCGGGGGGGACAGAACCTTC
CDR3 protein: CASSPLPGGDRTF

J gene: TRBJ1-1
D gene: TRBD1
V gene: TRBV3-1/TRBV3-2
clone size: -
CDR3 DNA: TGTGCCAGCAGCCAGGGACAGGGGAACACTGAAGCTTTCTTT
CDR3 protein: CASSQGQGNTEAFF

J gene: TRBJ2-2
D gene: TRBD1
V gene: TRBV4-3
clone size: once
CDR3 DNA: TGCGCCCGCAGCCACGACAGGGGACAAACGCGGACCGGGGAGCTGTTTTTT
CDR3 protein: CARSHDRGQTRTGELFF

J gene: TRBJ1-1
D gene: -
V gene: TRBV7-9
clone size: -
CDR3 DNA: TGTGCCAGCAGCTTAGCCGACCGTATGAACACTGAAGCTTTCTTT
CDR3 protein: CASSLADRMNTEAFF

J gene: TRBJ2-3
D gene: -
V gene: TRBV7-2
clone size: -
CDR3 DNA: TGTGCCAGCAGTCCCAAGAGCCGCACAGATACGCAGTATTTT
CDR3 protein: CASSPKSRTDTQYF

J gene: TRBJ1-5
D gene: TRBD1
V gene: TRBV5-4
clone size: -
CDR3 DNA: TGTGCCAGCAGCTTAGGCGGAGGGACAGGGTTTAATCAGCCCCAGCATTTT
CDR3 protein: CASSLGGGTGFNQPQHF

J gene: TRBJ1-4
D gene: TRBD1
V gene: TRBV4-3
clone size: -
CDR3 DNA: TGCGCCAGCAGCCAAGACCTGTCCCGGGACAGGTTCACTAATGAAAAACTGTTTTTT
CDR3 protein: CASSQDLSRDRFTNEKLFF

J gene: TRBJ2-6
D gene: -
V gene: TRBV9
clone size: -
CDR3 DNA: TGTGCCAGCAGCCCTGGAGGGGGGGCCAACGTCCTGACTTTC
CDR3 protein: CASSPGGGANVLTF

J gene: TRBJ2-3
D gene: -
V gene: TRBV5-5
clone size: -
CDR3 DNA: TGTGCCAGCAGTTTTAGCGGAACTAGCACAGATACGCAGTATTTT
CDR3 protein: CASSFSGTSTDTQYF

J gene: TRBJ2-5
D gene: -
V gene: TRBV6-5
clone size: once
CDR3 DNA: TGTGCCAGCAACGCCGCCGGGTACGGTGCGGAGACCCAGTACTTC
CDR3 protein: CASNAAGYGAETQYF

J gene: TRBJ1-6
D gene: TRBD1
V gene: TRBV7-9
clone size: -
CDR3 DNA: TGTGCCAGCAGCTTACTGCGCGACAGGGTTTCACCCCTCCACTTT
CDR3 protein: CASSLLRDRVSPLHF

J gene: TRBJ2-3
D gene: -
V gene: TRBV1
clone size: -
CDR3 DNA: TGCACCAGCAGCCAAGAACAGTCAGCTAGCACAGATACGCAGTATTTT
CDR3 protein: CTSSQEQSASTDTQYF

J gene: TRBJ1-3
D gene: -
V gene: TRBV2
clone size: -
CDR3 DNA: TGTGCCAGCAGTGAACAGTTTTCCTCTGGAAACACCATATATTTT
CDR3 protein: CASSEQFSSGNTIYF

J gene: TRBJ1-3
D gene: -
V gene: TRBV10-3
clone size: -
CDR3 DNA: TGTGCCATCAGTCCAGTGAGCTCTGGAAACACCATATATTTT
CDR3 protein: CAISPVSSGNTIYF

J gene: TRBJ2-1
D gene: TRBD2
V gene: TRBV13
clone size: -
CDR3 DNA: TGTGCCAGCAGCCCTGGGACTAGCGGGGGACTTGAACTCCACAATGAGCAGTTCTTC
CDR3 protein: CASSPGTSGGLELHNEQFF

J gene: TRBJ2-6
D gene: -
V gene: TRBV27
clone size: -
CDR3 DNA: TGTGCCAGCAGTTTAGCTGGGGCCAACGTCCTGACTTTC
CDR3 protein: CASSLAGANVLTF

J gene: TRBJ2-2
D gene: -
V gene: TRBV7-2
clone size: -
CDR3 DNA: TGTGCCAGCAGCTTATCTCCGGGGCAAGTCGGGGAGCTGTTTTTT
CDR3 protein: CASSLSPGQVGELFF

J gene: TRBJ2-7
D gene: -
V gene: TRBV7-3
clone size: -
CDR3 DNA: TGTGCCAGCAGCTTGAAACCAGGGGACGAGCAGTACTTC
CDR3 protein: CASSLKPGDEQYF

J gene: TRBJ2-3
D gene: -
V gene: TRBV9
clone size: -
CDR3 DNA: TGTGCCAGCAGCGGCGGGGAGTTCACAGATACGCAGTATTTT
CDR3 protein: CASSGGEFTDTQYF

J gene: TRBJ1-2
D gene: TRBD1
V gene: TRBV5-6
clone size: -
CDR3 DNA: TGTGCCAGCAGCTTACCGGACAGGCAGCGGCGGGGCTACACCTTC
CDR3 protein: CASSLPDRQRRGYTF